The 21 T cell receptor beta chains in this list originate from one sample, sequenced in a study of blood T cell repertoires in COVID-19. The assay was immunoSEQ multiplex PCR, and TCRdb's table has in-frame clones only and misses some. The table has roughly 290,000 clones, around 87% seen once. The source material was peripheral blood. The source of these receptors is a woman aged 45-65 years who had recovered from COVID-19.

This chain uses TRBV7-2 with TRBJ2-4; tentative D call: TRBD2 (5 bases). The CDR3 covers 14 residues. The V end lost 2 bases, the J end lost 0 bases, and 5 bases lay between the germline ends. The germline V gene has CDR1 SGHTA and CDR2 FQGNSA. For the CDR3, the DNA is TGTGCCAGCAGCTTACGGGGAGCCAAAAACATTCAGTACTTC. It specifies CASSLRGAKNIQYF. The full variable domain, its missing parts supplied by reference TRBV7-2 and TRBJ2-4, is GAGVSQSPSNKVTEKGKDVELRCDPISGHTALYWYRQSLGQGLEFLIYFQGNSAPDKSGLPSDRFSAERTGGSVSTLTIQRTQQEDSAVYLCASSLRGAKNIQYFGAGTRLSVL.

This chain links TRBV7-3 with TRBJ1-1, with 7 bases that match TRBD1. CDR1 SGHTA and CDR2 FQGTGA come from the germline V gene. The CDR3 has 13 amino acids. Unmatched junction bases numbered 2, after V lost 6 bases and J lost 1 base. The DNA for the CDR3 is TGTGCCAGCAGTGACAGGGCGAACACTGAAGCTTTCTTT. Translating it yields CASSDRANTEAFF.

The chain couples TRBV7-9 to TRBJ2-1; TRBD1 might be the D (8 bases). The CDR3 has 16 amino acids. The V gene's germline CDR1 is SEHNR and CDR2 FQNEAQ (reference sequence). V gave up 2 bases and J gave up 4 bases, with 15 bases separating them. CDR3: CASSLLGQGLYNEQFF. The CDR3 bases are TGTGCCAGCAGCTTACTTGGACAGGGACTATACAATGAGCAGTTCTTC.

V usage is TRBV2 and J usage is TRBJ1-2, with D possibly being TRBD1 (5 bases). This CDR3 contains 13 residues. The V gene's germline CDR1 is SNHLY and CDR2 FYNNEI. With 5 bases removed from V and 2 bases from J, the gap between germline ends came to 9 bases. The CDR3: CASSKGLNYGYTF. The DNA of the CDR3 is TGTGCCAGCAGTAAGGGACTAAACTATGGCTACACCTTC.

The V gene is TRBV29-1, the J gene TRBJ2-2, with 8 bases identical to TRBD1. This CDR3 comprises 15 residues. CDR1 is SQVTM and CDR2 is ANQGSEA in the germline V gene. J was trimmed by 5 bases and V by 1 base; bases with no gene match: 6. The CDR3 sequence: CSVEGGDRRTGELFF. CDR3 nucleotides: TGCAGCGTTGAAGGGGGGGACAGGCGGACCGGGGAGCTGTTTTTT.

This clone was counted only a few times. The V and J genes are TRBV11-3 and TRBJ2-1, with D unresolved. Germline V gives CDR1 SGHNT, CDR2 YENEEA. V was shortened by 3 bases and J by 5 bases, with 8 bases between the two germline ends. CDR3 length: 13 residues. The CDR3 region has the DNA TGTGCCAGCAGCTTGGGCCGAAACAATGAGCAGTTCTTC. This encodes CASSLGRNNEQFF.

Of note for this clone: The sample contains more than one DNA sequence encoding this CDR3. The J gene is TRBJ1-5, the V gene TRBV7-2, with 8 bases fitting TRBD1. V lost 4 bases to trimming and J lost 4 bases; unmatched junction nucleotides: 3. Germline loops: CDR1 SGHTA, CDR2 FQGNSA. This CDR3 spans 14 amino acids. The CDR3 loop reads CASSSRTGNQPQHF. The CDR3 nucleotides are TGTGCCAGCAGCTCCAGGACAGGGAATCAGCCCCAGCATTTT.

This chain joins TRBV2 and TRBJ1-1; TRBD1 is a possible D gene (6 bases). Germline V gene sequence: CDR1 SNHLY, CDR2 FYNNEI. The V end was cut by 7 bases, the J end by 0 bases, with 12 bases between. The CDR3 length is 14 residues. DNA for the CDR3: TGTGCCAGCACGCCAGGGGCTGTGAACACTGAAGCTTTCTTT. Its protein is CASTPGAVNTEAFF.

The chain carries TRBV5-6 and TRBJ2-7; 9 positions agree with TRBD1. Germline V gene sequence: CDR1 SGHDT, CDR2 YYEEEE. With V trimmed by 0 bases and J by 6 bases, 10 bases remained unmatched. The length of the CDR3 is 16 residues. Here the CDR3 DNA reads TGTGCCAGCAGCTTGGGCCTTGGGACAGGGATCCGCGAGCAGTACTTC. Translating gives CASSLGLGTGIREQYF.

DNA for the CDR3: TGTGCCAGCTCACCATATCCCGCGGGAGCTTCCACAGATACGCAGTATTTT. Its translation is CASSPYPAGASTDTQYF. The J gene is TRBJ2-3, the V gene TRBV18; 7 bases match TRBD2. The length of the CDR3 is 17 residues. Germline-derived CDR1 and CDR2 are KGHSH and LQKENI. V shed 2 bases, J shed 2 bases, and the junction held 10 bases outside the gene matches.

The chain couples TRBV7-6 to TRBJ1-2; weak D call: TRBD1 (5 bases). There are 15 residues in the CDR3. With 1 base removed from V and 4 bases from J, the gap between germline ends came to 13 bases. Germline-derived CDR1 and CDR2 are SGHVS and FNYEAQ. The CDR3 loop is CASSLEGSGRYGYTF. In DNA form, the CDR3 reads TGTGCCAGCAGCTTAGAGGGGTCCGGACGCTATGGCTACACCTTC. The full variable domain, in which reference TRBV7-6 and TRBJ1-2 provide the parts outside the CDR3, is GAGVSQSPRYKVTKRGQDVALRCDPISGHVSLYWYRQALGQGPEFLTYFNYEAQQDKSGLPNDRFSAERPEGSISTLTIQRTEQRDSAMYRCASSLEGSGRYGYTFGSGTRLTVV.

The V gene is TRBV5-7, the J gene TRBJ2-2; 10 positions agree with TRBD2. TRBV5-7 belongs to the ORF category, with a function that is uncertain. V dropped 0 bases and J dropped 3; count of bases not matched to a gene: 5. The length of the CDR3 is 17 residues. CDR3 nucleotide sequence: TGTGCCAGCAGCTTGGCTCAACTAGCGGGGCACACCGGGGAGCTGTTTTTT. Protein sequence: CASSLAQLAGHTGELFF.

The chain uses TRBV6-6 and TRBJ1-1; D is perhaps TRBD1 (5 bases). CDR1 is MNHNY, CDR2 SVGAGI, per germline (reference sequence). CDR3 length: 16 residues. Trimming pared 4 bases from V and 0 bases from J, leaving 15 bases between. The CDR3 is CASSSTRDGLNTEAFF. In DNA, the CDR3 is TGTGCCAGCAGTTCTACGCGGGACGGATTGAACACTGAAGCTTTCTTT.

The chain recombines TRBV3-1 (or the pseudogene TRBV3-2) with TRBJ2-7; D not resolved. V lost 6 bases and J 0 bases, leaving 6 bases between the germline ends. CDR1 and CDR2 from the germline V gene are LGHDT and YNNKEL (reference sequence). CDR3 length: 12 amino acids. The CDR3 loop is CASSPTSYEQYF. In DNA, the CDR3 is TGTGCCAGCAGTCCTACCTCCTACGAGCAGTACTTC.

The chain employs TRBV3-1 (or the pseudogene TRBV3-2) and TRBJ2-2, with TRBD1 as a possible D gene (6 bases). The CDR3 length is 13 residues. In germline, CDR1 is LGHDT, CDR2 YNNKEL (reference sequence). With 4 bases removed from V and 5 bases from J, the gap between germline ends came to 8 bases. This CDR3 reads CASSLQGTGELFF. DNA for the CDR3: TGTGCCAGCAGCCTCCAGGGGACCGGGGAGCTGTTTTTT.

The V and J genes are TRBV29-1 and TRBJ1-1; 9 bases line up with TRBD1. The CDR3 loop spans 13 amino acids. Germline CDR1 is SQVTM and CDR2 is ANQGSEA. J gave up 4 bases and V 2 bases, and 2 bases lay outside the gene matches. CDR3 coding DNA: TGCAGCGTTGAAAGACAGGGGGGCACTGAAGCTTTCTTT. This gives the protein CSVERQGGTEAFF.

This clone was counted a few times. This chain's CDR3 is CASSLGDSDQIQYF. Here the CDR3 DNA reads TGCGCCAGCAGCTTGGGAGACTCCGATCAAATTCAGTACTTC. This sequence joins TRBV5-1 and TRBJ2-4; D unresolved. Germline lookup yields CDR1 SGHRS and CDR2 YFSETQ. The CDR3 covers 14 residues. V lost 0 bases and J 10 bases, leaving 14 bases between the germline ends.

This rearrangement joins TRBV19 to TRBJ1-6; D may be TRBD1 (5 bases). Looked up from germline, CDR1 is LNHDA and CDR2 is SQIVND (reference sequence). The CDR3 is 15 residues long. V dropped 5 bases and J dropped 7 bases, with 15 bases sitting between them. The DNA of the CDR3 is TGTGCCAGTAGTCAAGGGACTGTTTCCAATTCACCCCTCCACTTT. Translating gives CASSQGTVSNSPLHF.

The chain joins TRBV7-8 to TRBJ2-4; perhaps TRBD2 as D (5 bases). CDR3 length equals 17 residues. The V gene's germline CDR1 is SGHVS and CDR2 FQNEAQ. Trimming pared 5 bases from V and 5 bases from J, leaving 22 bases between. CDR3 coding DNA: TGTGCCAGCAGCCCATCGGTAATAGCGACCCCTGAAAACATTCAGTACTTC. Amino acids: CASSPSVIATPENIQYF.

The chain carries TRBV7-2 and TRBJ2-7; possible D gene TRBD2, 5 bases. Germline CDR1 SGHTA, CDR2 FQGNSA. The length of the CDR3 is 13 residues. Trimming took 5 bases from V and 4 from J, leaving 12 bases between them. CDR3 sequence: CASSNGPGYEQYF. In DNA form, the CDR3 reads TGTGCCAGCAGCAACGGACCGGGGTACGAGCAGTACTTC. The variable domain in full, with the rest retrieved from reference TRBV7-2 and TRBJ2-7, is GAGVSQSPSNKVTEKGKDVELRCDPISGHTALYWYRQSLGQGLEFLIYFQGNSAPDKSGLPSDRFSAERTGGSVSTLTIQRTQQEDSAVYLCASSNGPGYEQYFGPGTRLTVT.

This chain uses TRBV19 with TRBJ2-1; 10 bases are a match to TRBD1. CDR1 and CDR2 from the germline V gene are LNHDA and SQIVND (reference sequence). There are 14 residues in the CDR3. J was trimmed by 7 bases and V by 6 bases; bases with no gene match: 6. The CDR3 loop is CASRPGQGRNEQFF. Written as DNA, the CDR3 is TGTGCCAGTAGGCCGGGACAGGGGAGAAATGAGCAGTTCTTC.